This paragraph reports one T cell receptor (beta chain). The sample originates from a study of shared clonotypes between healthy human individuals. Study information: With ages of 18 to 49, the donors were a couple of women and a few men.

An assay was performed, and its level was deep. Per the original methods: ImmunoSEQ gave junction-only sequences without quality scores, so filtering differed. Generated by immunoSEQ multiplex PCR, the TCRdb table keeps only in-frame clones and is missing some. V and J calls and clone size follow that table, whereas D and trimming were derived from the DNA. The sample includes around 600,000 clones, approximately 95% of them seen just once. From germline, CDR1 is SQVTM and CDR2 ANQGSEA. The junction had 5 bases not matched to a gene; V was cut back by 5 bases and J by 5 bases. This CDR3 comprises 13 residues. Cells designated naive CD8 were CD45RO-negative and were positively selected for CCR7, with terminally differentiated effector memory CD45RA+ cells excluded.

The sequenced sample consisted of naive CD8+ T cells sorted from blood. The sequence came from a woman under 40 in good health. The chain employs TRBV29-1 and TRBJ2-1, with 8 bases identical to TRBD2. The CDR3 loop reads CSVRLANHNEQFF. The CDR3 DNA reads TGCAGCGTTCGACTAGCGAACCACAATGAGCAGTTCTTC.